This T cell receptor (beta chain) was captured by sequencing in a study of blood T cell repertoires in COVID-19. Study details: Acute-phase and convalescent COVID-19 samples originated in the United States, Italy and Spain. Sources were T cells, B-cell-depleted T cells, or PBMCs; the material itself was cDNA or gDNA.

CDR1 and CDR2 (germline): SEHNR, FQNEAQ (reference sequence). V was pared by 8 bases and J by 7 bases, with 17 bases between. This CDR3 comprises 13 residues. This clone was counted a single time. Source study methods: It was from reference gene primer amplification that nucleated cell counts were estimated. Libraries were prepared by immunoSEQ multiplex PCR; TCRdb keeps only in-frame clonotypes and omits some of them. That table supplies the V and J calls and clone size; D and trimming were determined from the DNA. The sample comprises more than 130,000 clones, about nine tenths of which are singletons, and roughly a tenth rests with the top ten.

The genes are TRBV7-9 and TRBJ2-5; TRBD1 might be the D (6 bases). The TCR comes from a man aged 45-60 years with active or convalescent COVID-19. What was sequenced was peripheral blood. DNA of the CDR3: TGTGCCAGCCAGGAGGCTTCCAGGGGGACCCAGTACTTC. This translates into CASQEASRGTQYF.